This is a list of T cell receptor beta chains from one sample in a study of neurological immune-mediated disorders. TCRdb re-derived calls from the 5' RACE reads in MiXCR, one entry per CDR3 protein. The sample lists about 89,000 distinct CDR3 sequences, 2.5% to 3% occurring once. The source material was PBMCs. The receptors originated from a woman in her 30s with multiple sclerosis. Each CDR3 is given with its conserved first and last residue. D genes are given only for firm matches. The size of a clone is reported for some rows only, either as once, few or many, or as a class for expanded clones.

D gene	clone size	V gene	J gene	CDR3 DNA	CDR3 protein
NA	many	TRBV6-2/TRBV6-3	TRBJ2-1	TGTGCCAGCAGTGTCGCGTGGAATGAGCAGTTCTTC	CASSVAWNEQFF
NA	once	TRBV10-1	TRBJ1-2	TGCGCCAGCAACTGGGATTATGGCTACACCTTC	CASNWDYGYTF
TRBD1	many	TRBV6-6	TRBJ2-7	TGTGCCAGCAGTAGAGGAGGACAGGGATCCTACGAGCAGTACTTC	CASSRGGQGSYEQYF
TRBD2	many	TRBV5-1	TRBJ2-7	TGCGCCAGCAGCTCTCCGGGACTAGCGGGCGAGCAGTACTTC	CASSSPGLAGEQYF
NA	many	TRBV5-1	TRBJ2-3	TGCGCCAGCAGCGATGCTAGCACAGATACGCAGTATTTT	CASSDASTDTQYF
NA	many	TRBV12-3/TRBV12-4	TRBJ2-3	TGTGCCAGCAGTTTCGGGGGCCACCCCACAGATACGCAGTATTTT	CASSFGGHPTDTQYF
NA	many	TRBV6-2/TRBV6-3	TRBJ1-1	TGTGCCAGCAGTTACAGCGCAGACTTCATGAACACTGAAGCTTTCTTT	CASSYSADFMNTEAFF
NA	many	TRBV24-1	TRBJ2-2	TGTGCCACCAGTGTTTCTCCAGGGCGTGAGGACACCGGGGAGCTGTTTTTT	CATSVSPGREDTGELFF
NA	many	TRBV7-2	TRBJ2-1	TGTGCCAGCAGCTTAGCGCGGACAGCGTCCCCCTACAATGAGCAGTTCTTC	CASSLARTASPYNEQFF
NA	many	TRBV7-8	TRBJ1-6	TGTGCCAGCAGCTTGGATCCACCCCTCCACTTT	CASSLDPPLHF
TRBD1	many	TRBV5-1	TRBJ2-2	TGCGCCAGCAGCGTGGGACAGTCTACCACCGGGGAGCTGTTTTTT	CASSVGQSTTGELFF
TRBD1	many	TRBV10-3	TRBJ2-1	TGTGCCATCAGACAGGGGTTGGGCTCCTACAATGAGCAGTTCTTC	CAIRQGLGSYNEQFF
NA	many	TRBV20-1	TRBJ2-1	TGCAGTGCTAGAGGACCGTCGAGGCAGTTCTTC	CSARGPSRQFF
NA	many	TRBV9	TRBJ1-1	TGTGCCAGCAGCCCCCAAGGGGTCGAGAACACTGAAGCTTTCTTT	CASSPQGVENTEAFF
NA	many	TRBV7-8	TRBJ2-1	TGTGCCAGCAGCTTAGACCCCCGCGGGACTTCCTACAATGAGCAGTTCTTC	CASSLDPRGTSYNEQFF
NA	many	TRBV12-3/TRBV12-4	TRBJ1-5	TGTGCCAGCAGTTGGGGACGGGGCAATCAGCCCCAGCATTTT	CASSWGRGNQPQHF
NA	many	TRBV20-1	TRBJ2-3	TGCAGTGCTGGGGACGGCACAGATACGCAGTATTTT	CSAGDGTDTQYF
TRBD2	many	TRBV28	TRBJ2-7	TGTGCCAGCAGTCCCGGGGGGCGGGGGGCCTACGAGCAGTACTTC	CASSPGGRGAYEQYF
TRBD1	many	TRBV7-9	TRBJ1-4	TGTGCCAGCAGCTTATCGACAGGGGATAACGAAAAACTGTTTTTT	CASSLSTGDNEKLFF
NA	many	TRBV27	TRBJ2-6	TGTGCCAGCAGTCGAAACTCTGGGGCCAACGTCCTGACTTTC	CASSRNSGANVLTF
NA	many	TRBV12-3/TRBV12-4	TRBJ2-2	TGTGCCAGCAGTTTAAGGGGGGCTTTGGGCACCGGGGAGCTGTTTTTT	CASSLRGALGTGELFF
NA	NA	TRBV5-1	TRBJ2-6	TGCGCCAGCAGCGGGATCTCTGGGGCCAACGTCCTGACTTTC	CASSGISGANVLTF
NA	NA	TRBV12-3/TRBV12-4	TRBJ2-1	TGTGCCAGCAGTTTTGGCTACCACAATGAGCAGTTCTTC	CASSFGYHNEQFF
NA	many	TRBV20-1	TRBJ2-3	TGCAGTGCTAGAGCGGGAGAGGGCACAGATACGCAGTATTTT	CSARAGEGTDTQYF
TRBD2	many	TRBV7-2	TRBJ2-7	TGTGCCAGCAGCGCCGGACTAGCGTCGGACTACGAGCAGTACTTC	CASSAGLASDYEQYF
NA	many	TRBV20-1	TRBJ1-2	TGCAGTGCCCGGGCGGCGGGCTATGGCTACACCTTC	CSARAAGYGYTF
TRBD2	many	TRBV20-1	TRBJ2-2	TGCAGTGCCAAAGATAGCGGGAGGGTTAACACCGGGGAGCTGTTTTTT	CSAKDSGRVNTGELFF
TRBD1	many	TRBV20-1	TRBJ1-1	TGCAGTGCTAGAAGGGACAGGGGTTTCACTGAAGCTTTCTTT	CSARRDRGFTEAFF
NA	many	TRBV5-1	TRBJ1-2	TGCGCCAGCAGCTTACCGGACACCCTGGATGGCTACACCTTC	CASSLPDTLDGYTF